The sequence of this TCR beta chain was determined in a study of blood T cell repertoires in COVID-19. The repertoire was sequenced with immunoSEQ multiplex PCR; TCRdb's copy has only in-frame clones and lacks some. The data contain 150,000 or so clones, more than 80% of them seen just once; the ten biggest clones take up about 12%. The CDR3 sequence is 13 residues long. The V and J ends lost 1 base and 11 bases respectively, with 14 bases between them. CDR1 and CDR2 from the germline V gene are SEHNR and FQNEAQ (reference sequence). Sequenced input: PBMCs or T cells enriched from blood (not recorded which). The receptor comes from a man between 45 and 60 years old who had recovered from COVID-19. The chain is built from TRBV7-9 and TRBJ1-1, with D perhaps matching TRBD1 (5 bases). CDR3 region: CASSLVGPGRAFF. The DNA of the CDR3 is TGTGCCAGCAGCTTAGTAGGGCCAGGGAGGGCTTTCTTT.